The 16 T cell receptor beta chains below were found in one sample sequenced in a study of blood T cells in healthy people across ages. A second PCR of roughly 6 to 12 cycles used a sample-barcoded 5' primer and a J-beta primer mix. TCRdb analysed the 5' RACE reads with MiXCR anew, one entry per CDR3 protein. Among 800,000 to 1,000,000 distinct CDR3 sequences listed, 45% to 50% were seen once. Specimen: blood. These receptors all come from a man aged 25 to 40 in good health.

This clonotype occurred many times. The J gene is TRBJ2-3, the V gene TRBV7-2, with D unclear. V lost 6 bases and J lost 5, with 9 bases in between. CDR1 and CDR2 from the germline V gene are SGHTA and FQGNSA. This CDR3 region has 12 residues. CDR3 DNA: TGTGCCAGCAGTCCTATGGGAGATACGCAGTATTTT. Its protein product is CASSPMGDTQYF. The whole variable domain, filled in from reference TRBV7-2 and TRBJ2-3, reads GAGVSQSPSNKVTEKGKDVELRCDPISGHTALYWYRQSLGQGLEFLIYFQGNSAPDKSGLPSDRFSAERTGGSVSTLTIQRTQQEDSAVYLCASSPMGDTQYFGPGTRLTVL.

This clonotype appeared a few times. This sequence joins TRBV24-1 and TRBJ2-1; 8 bases are a match to TRBD2. CDR1 is KGHDR and CDR2 is SFDVKD in the germline V gene. The ends lost 10 bases at V and 9 bases at J; junction bases unmatched: 10. The CDR3 consists of 13 residues. The CDR3 sequence: CATTGLAGGEQFF. The CDR3 DNA is TGTGCCACTACCGGACTAGCTGGCGGTGAGCAGTTCTTC.

This clonotype was detected once. The rearrangement links TRBV10-3 to TRBJ2-7; D gene unclear. The CDR3 covers 15 residues. The V gene's germline CDR1 is ENHRY and CDR2 SYGVKD. Trimming cost V 7 bases and J 2 bases, with 18 bases left between them. The CDR3 sequence: CAITLVKGGPYEQYF. CDR3 bases: TGTGCCATCACTTTAGTTAAGGGCGGACCCTACGAGCAGTACTTC.

The chain uses TRBV9 and TRBJ2-7; a weak D match, TRBD2 (5 bases). The CDR3 runs 12 residues. Germline V gene sequence: CDR1 SGDLS, CDR2 YYNGEE. The ends were cut back, 3 bases at V and 6 bases at J, with 10 bases in the middle. The CDR3 sequence is CASSAGSTEQYF. The DNA of the CDR3 is TGTGCCAGCAGCGCGGGATCAACCGAGCAGTACTTC. Drawing the rest from reference TRBV9 and TRBJ2-7, the complete variable domain is DSGVTQTPKHLITATGQRVTLRCSPRSGDLSVYWYQQSLDQGLQFLIQYYNGEERAKGNILERFSAQQFPDLHSELNLSSLELGDSALYFCASSAGSTEQYFGPGTRLTVT.

CDR3 coding DNA: TGTGCCAGCAGTTTAGCCAGCGGTTATTCCTACGAGCAGTACTTC. Its protein product is CASSLASGYSYEQYF. The chain uses TRBV27 and TRBJ2-7, with D perhaps matching TRBD2 (5 bases). V lost 2 bases and J lost 1, with 12 bases in between. From germline, CDR1 is MNHEY and CDR2 SMNVEV (reference sequence). The CDR3 length is 15 residues.

V and J are TRBV4-3 and TRBJ2-5; 7 bases match TRBD1. Trimming at V came to 1 base and at J to 11 bases, leaving 13 bases not matched to a gene. The CDR3 length is 15 residues. Germline assignment: CDR1 LGHNA and CDR2 YSLEER. The CDR3 DNA is TGCGCCAGCAGCCAAGGGGACAGAGAAGACAATGAGCAGTACTTC. It encodes CASSQGDREDNEQYF.

Of note for this clonotype: This may stem from a read error, because a much larger clone lies one nucleotide away. This chain joins TRBV20-1 and TRBJ2-1; 9 nucleotides align to TRBD2. The CDR3 has 16 amino acids. Germline V lookup: CDR1 DFQATT, CDR2 SNEGSKA (reference sequence). With V trimmed by 0 bases and J by 1 base, 4 bases remained unmatched. The CDR3 reads CSARDPAGGSYNEQFF. The DNA for the CDR3 is TGCAGTGCTAGAGATCCGGCGGGGGGGTCCTACAATGAGCAGTTCTTC.

This clonotype was counted only a few times. The J gene is TRBJ2-7, the V gene TRBV10-2; D uncertain. The germline V gene encodes CDR1 WSHSY and CDR2 SAAADI. The V and J ends lost 4 bases and 0 bases respectively, with 10 bases between them. There are 14 residues in the CDR3. CDR3 bases: TGCGCCAGCAGTGTGGGTCTTTTCTCCTACGAGCAGTACTTC. Its translation is CASSVGLFSYEQYF.

Only a few counts were recorded for this clonotype. The chain carries TRBV4-1 and TRBJ2-1, with D maybe TRBD1 (5 bases). The CDR3 totals 15 residues. V shed 3 bases and J shed 7 bases, with 16 bases lying between them. CDR1 MGHRA and CDR2 YSYEKL come from the germline V gene. CDR3 sequence reads: CASSHGHGLLNEQFF. CDR3 nucleotide sequence: TGCGCCAGCAGCCATGGACACGGGCTCTTGAATGAGCAGTTCTTC.

The V gene is TRBV4-1, the J gene TRBJ1-4; TRBD1 agrees at 7 bases. CDR3 length: 15 residues. J lost 6 bases, V lost 0 bases, and 4 bases had no gene match. Per germline, CDR1 MGHRA and CDR2 YSYEKL. CDR3 sequence: CASSQEGQGDEKLFF. The CDR3 coding sequence is TGCGCCAGCAGCCAAGAGGGCCAGGGGGATGAAAAACTGTTTTTT.

This sequence joins TRBV2 and TRBJ1-2; D is possibly TRBD1 (6 bases). There are 13 residues in the CDR3. Germline V lookup: CDR1 SNHLY, CDR2 FYNNEI. Trimming removed 4 bases from V and 4 bases from J, with 10 bases in between. The CDR3 coding sequence is TGTGCCAGCAGTGTTGGGGGCTTCTATGGCTACACCTTC. Its translation is CASSVGGFYGYTF.

The gene calls are TRBV6-1 and TRBJ2-5; D remains ambiguous. The DNA matches TRBJ2-7 better at its end, which makes the J call doubtful. Germline V CDR1 and CDR2: MNHNS, SASEGT. The CDR3 spans 13 residues. The CDR3 DNA is TGTGCCAGCAGAGCTTCCGGGCCCTACGAGCAGTACTTC. Translated, it gives CASRASGPYEQYF.

This clonotype was detected only once. The chain has TRBV12-3 or TRBV12-4 and TRBJ2-7; D ambiguous. Trimming shortened V by 5 bases and J by 7 bases, and 21 bases separated the two germline ends. This CDR3 has 15 residues. CDR3 sequence: CASSLPPQRSDEQYF. CDR3 bases: TGTGCCAGCAGTCTCCCCCCTCAAAGGAGCGATGAGCAGTACTTC.

This clonotype was found once. The chain is built from TRBV6-1 and TRBJ1-1; D gene uncertain. In germline, CDR1 is MNHNS, CDR2 SASEGT. The CDR3 length is 15 residues. V lost 5 bases to trimming and J lost 4 bases, with 17 bases between them. The CDR3 coding sequence is TGTGCCAGCAGTCCCCGGGCCGGGGTGGGCACTGAAGCTTTCTTT. Amino acids: CASSPRAGVGTEAFF.

The chain is built from TRBV7-9 and TRBJ2-3, with D possibly TRBD2 on 6 matching bases. The V gene lost 11 bases and the J gene lost 3 bases, with 12 bases spanning the gap. The CDR3 contains 12 residues. Per germline, CDR1 SEHNR and CDR2 FQNEAQ (reference sequence). CDR3 sequence (DNA): TGTGCCTGGCGAGGGAGGACAGATACGCAGTATTTT. Translating it yields CAWRGRTDTQYF.

The chain recombines TRBV4-2 with TRBJ2-7; D is possibly TRBD1 (6 bases). TRBJ2-5 matches the DNA end more closely, so the J call is doubtful. The CDR3 totals 14 residues. In germline, CDR1 is LGHNA, CDR2 YNFKEQ. The CDR3, as DNA: TGTGCCAGCAGCCAAGTAGGGGGAATGGAGACCCAGTACTTC. Translated, it gives CASSQVGGMETQYF.